Listed below are T cell receptor beta chains from one sample, sequenced in a study of Graves' ophthalmopathy and Graves' hyperthyroidism. TCRdb analysed the multiplex PCR reads with MiXCR anew, one entry per CDR3 protein. The sample lists 600,000 to 650,000 distinct CDR3 sequences, about a fifth occurring once. What was sequenced was peripheral blood. The receptors here all came from a woman between 18 and 30 years old with stable Graves' hyperthyroidism. Some clones in this sample may be carry-over from other donors' samples. Each CDR3 is given with its conserved first and last residue. The order of the fields is V gene, clone size, D gene, J gene, CDR3 protein, CDR3 DNA. A D gene is named only where the DNA matches it firmly. Size is omitted from some rows. Given values are once, few, many or a class for expanded clones.

v_gene: TRBV6-8; abundance: many; d_gene: NA; j_gene: TRBJ2-7; CDR3aa: CASPKVVVHEQYF; CDR3nt: TGTGCCAGCCCAAAGGTTGTGGTCCACGAGCAGTACTTC
v_gene: TRBV7-8; abundance: many; d_gene: NA; j_gene: TRBJ1-6; CDR3aa: CASSLRSSYNSPLHF; CDR3nt: TGTGCCAGCAGCTTACGGAGCTCCTATAATTCACCCCTCCACTTT
v_gene: TRBV28; abundance: NA; d_gene: NA; j_gene: TRBJ2-7; CDR3aa: CASSSPGVEQYF; CDR3nt: TGTGCCAGCAGTTCCCCAGGGGTCGAGCAGTACTTC
v_gene: TRBV18; abundance: many; d_gene: TRBD1; j_gene: TRBJ1-6; CDR3aa: CASSPGRGYSPLHF; CDR3nt: TGTGCCAGCTCACCCGGCAGGGGGTATTCACCCCTCCACTTT
v_gene: TRBV6-1; abundance: many; d_gene: NA; j_gene: TRBJ1-3; CDR3aa: CASTQLSGNTIYF; CDR3nt: TGTGCCAGCACCCAATTGTCTGGAAACACCATATATTTT
v_gene: TRBV28; abundance: many; d_gene: TRBD2; j_gene: TRBJ2-7; CDR3aa: CASRSGSSYEQYF; CDR3nt: TGTGCCAGTCGTAGCGGGAGCTCCTACGAGCAGTACTTC
v_gene: TRBV28; abundance: many; d_gene: NA; j_gene: TRBJ1-2; CDR3aa: CASSFRPRTAINYGYTF; CDR3nt: TGTGCCAGCAGTTTTCGACCCCGGACAGCGATTAACTATGGCTACACCTTC
v_gene: TRBV3-1; abundance: NA; d_gene: NA; j_gene: TRBJ1-6; CDR3aa: CASSQEQANSPLHF; CDR3nt: TGTGCCAGCAGCCAAGAACAGGCAAATTCACCCCTCCACTTT
v_gene: TRBV28; abundance: many; d_gene: NA; j_gene: TRBJ1-2; CDR3aa: CASLRTANYGYTF; CDR3nt: TGTGCCAGCCTAAGGACAGCTAACTATGGCTACACCTTC
v_gene: TRBV3-1; abundance: many; d_gene: NA; j_gene: TRBJ1-6; CDR3aa: CASSQDLVSLALHF; CDR3nt: TGTGCCAGCAGCCAAGATTTGGTCAGTTTAGCCCTCCACTTT
v_gene: TRBV20-1; abundance: few; d_gene: NA; j_gene: TRBJ1-5; CDR3aa: CSARGISGGDNQPQHF; CDR3nt: TGCAGTGCTAGAGGGATTTCTGGCGGGGACAATCAGCCCCAGCATTTT
v_gene: TRBV6-1; abundance: many; d_gene: TRBD1; j_gene: TRBJ2-7; CDR3aa: CASSEDGDRGGEQYF; CDR3nt: TGTGCCAGCAGTGAAGACGGGGACAGGGGTGGCGAGCAGTACTTC
v_gene: TRBV6-5; abundance: NA; d_gene: NA; j_gene: TRBJ1-2; CDR3aa: CASSYLEGVYGYTF; CDR3nt: TGTGCCAGCAGTTATCTGGAGGGGGTTTATGGCTACACCTTC
v_gene: TRBV12-3/TRBV12-4; abundance: NA; d_gene: NA; j_gene: TRBJ2-7; CDR3aa: CASLGDRSYEQYF; CDR3nt: TGTGCCAGCCTTGGGGACCGCTCCTACGAGCAGTACTTC
v_gene: TRBV11-2; abundance: NA; d_gene: TRBD1; j_gene: TRBJ1-1; CDR3aa: CASSLTGFLSEAFF; CDR3nt: TGTGCCAGCAGCTTGACAGGGTTTCTGTCTGAAGCTTTCTTT
v_gene: TRBV6-4; abundance: few; d_gene: TRBD2; j_gene: TRBJ2-7; CDR3aa: CASSNSGAPSGAYEQYF; CDR3nt: TGTGCCAGCAGCAATAGCGGGGCCCCGTCGGGGGCCTACGAGCAGTACTTC
v_gene: TRBV27; abundance: NA; d_gene: NA; j_gene: TRBJ2-7; CDR3aa: CASTGPSNEQYF; CDR3nt: TGTGCCAGCACGGGACCGAGCAACGAGCAGTACTTC
v_gene: TRBV6-8; abundance: many; d_gene: NA; j_gene: TRBJ1-1; CDR3aa: CASSSPGTHNTEAFF; CDR3nt: TGTGCCAGCAGTTCCCCCGGGACACATAACACTGAAGCTTTCTTT
v_gene: TRBV11-3; abundance: NA; d_gene: NA; j_gene: TRBJ2-4; CDR3aa: CASSLGDGIQYF; CDR3nt: TGTGCCAGCAGCTTAGGGGACGGCATTCAGTACTTC
v_gene: TRBV12-3/TRBV12-4; abundance: many; d_gene: TRBD1; j_gene: TRBJ2-5; CDR3aa: CASSVDRGRETQYF; CDR3nt: TGTGCCAGCAGCGTAGACAGGGGACGAGAGACCCAGTACTTC
v_gene: TRBV12-3/TRBV12-4; abundance: many; d_gene: TRBD1; j_gene: TRBJ1-2; CDR3aa: CASSPRRTGGAGSGYTF; CDR3nt: TGTGCCAGCAGTCCCCGCAGGACAGGGGGCGCAGGTAGTGGCTACACCTTC
v_gene: TRBV12-5; abundance: many; d_gene: NA; j_gene: TRBJ2-5; CDR3aa: CASGLEETQYF; CDR3nt: TGTGCTAGTGGTTTGGAAGAGACCCAGTACTTC
v_gene: TRBV11-2; abundance: NA; d_gene: TRBD1; j_gene: TRBJ2-2; CDR3aa: CASSFETGVGELFF; CDR3nt: TGTGCCAGCAGCTTTGAGACAGGGGTCGGGGAGCTGTTTTTT
v_gene: TRBV6-1; abundance: few; d_gene: NA; j_gene: TRBJ1-1; CDR3aa: CASRTGAGTEAFF; CDR3nt: TGTGCCAGCAGGACCGGGGCGGGCACTGAAGCTTTCTTT
v_gene: TRBV6-1; abundance: many; d_gene: NA; j_gene: TRBJ1-2; CDR3aa: CASSERGFSYGYTF; CDR3nt: TGTGCCAGCAGTGAACGGGGTTTCAGCTATGGCTACACCTTC
v_gene: TRBV28; abundance: NA; d_gene: NA; j_gene: TRBJ1-2; CDR3aa: CASSRPWSNCGYTF; CDR3nt: TGTGCCAGCAGCCGACCCTGGAGTAACTGTGGCTACACCTTC
v_gene: TRBV6-5; abundance: many; d_gene: NA; j_gene: TRBJ1-2; CDR3aa: CASSSLDGVYGYTF; CDR3nt: TGTGCCAGCAGTTCCTTAGACGGCGTCTATGGCTACACCTTC
v_gene: TRBV5-1; abundance: NA; d_gene: NA; j_gene: TRBJ2-3; CDR3aa: CASSPQADTQYF; CDR3nt: TGCGCCAGCAGCCCGCAGGCAGATACGCAGTATTTT
v_gene: TRBV12-3/TRBV12-4; abundance: many; d_gene: NA; j_gene: TRBJ1-3; CDR3aa: CASSLNPGGNTIYF; CDR3nt: TGTGCCAGCAGTTTAAACCCAGGGGGAAACACCATATATTTT
v_gene: TRBV6-2/TRBV6-3; abundance: many; d_gene: NA; j_gene: TRBJ2-7; CDR3aa: CASSAGGLYEQYF; CDR3nt: TGTGCCAGCAGCGCCGGGGGCCTCTACGAGCAGTACTTC
v_gene: TRBV24-1; abundance: few; d_gene: TRBD2; j_gene: TRBJ2-5; CDR3aa: CATSDFREVETQYF; CDR3nt: TGTGCCACCAGTGATTTTCGGGAGGTGGAGACCCAGTACTTC
v_gene: TRBV10-1; abundance: many; d_gene: NA; j_gene: TRBJ2-7; CDR3aa: CASSEGGTPGEQYF; CDR3nt: TGCGCCAGCAGTGAGGGGGGTACCCCGGGCGAGCAGTACTTC
v_gene: TRBV27; abundance: few; d_gene: TRBD2; j_gene: TRBJ2-7; CDR3aa: CAQYRMGLAGYEQYF; CDR3nt: TGTGCCCAGTACCGGATGGGACTAGCGGGCTACGAGCAGTACTTC
v_gene: TRBV4-1; abundance: NA; d_gene: TRBD1; j_gene: TRBJ2-2; CDR3aa: CASSQGKDRVRTGELFF; CDR3nt: TGCGCCAGCAGCCAAGGAAAGGACAGGGTGAGAACCGGGGAGCTGTTTTTT
v_gene: TRBV4-2; abundance: NA; d_gene: TRBD2; j_gene: TRBJ2-7; CDR3aa: CASSQDSGTTFKSYEQYF; CDR3nt: TGTGCCAGCAGCCAAGATAGCGGGACCACTTTCAAGTCCTACGAGCAGTACTTC
v_gene: TRBV12-3/TRBV12-4; abundance: NA; d_gene: NA; j_gene: TRBJ1-3; CDR3aa: CASSPVGSSGNTIYF; CDR3nt: TGTGCCAGCAGTCCCGTAGGAAGCTCTGGAAACACCATATATTTT
v_gene: TRBV20-1; abundance: few; d_gene: TRBD1; j_gene: TRBJ1-1; CDR3aa: CSARDGTEGANTEAFF; CDR3nt: TGCAGTGCTAGAGACGGGACGGAGGGGGCGAACACTGAAGCTTTCTTT
v_gene: TRBV19; abundance: NA; d_gene: NA; j_gene: TRBJ2-5; CDR3aa: CASSMAAGMETQYF; CDR3nt: TGTGCCAGTAGTATGGCGGCAGGGATGGAGACCCAGTACTTC
v_gene: TRBV20-1; abundance: many; d_gene: TRBD1; j_gene: TRBJ2-5; CDR3aa: CSQPSGGGETQYF; CDR3nt: TGCAGTCAACCTTCAGGGGGCGGGGAGACCCAGTACTTC
v_gene: TRBV5-1; abundance: few; d_gene: TRBD2; j_gene: TRBJ2-5; CDR3aa: CASSSGTSGSGETQYF; CDR3nt: TGCGCCAGCAGCTCCGGGACTAGCGGGAGCGGAGAGACCCAGTACTTC
v_gene: TRBV5-1; abundance: many; d_gene: NA; j_gene: TRBJ2-6; CDR3aa: CASSFGGANVLTF; CDR3nt: TGCGCCAGCAGCTTTGGCGGGGCCAACGTCCTGACTTTC
v_gene: TRBV12-3/TRBV12-4; abundance: few; d_gene: TRBD2; j_gene: TRBJ2-7; CDR3aa: CASRQAGAGGLYEQYF; CDR3nt: TGTGCCAGCAGGCAGGCCGGGGCGGGGGGCCTCTACGAGCAGTACTTC